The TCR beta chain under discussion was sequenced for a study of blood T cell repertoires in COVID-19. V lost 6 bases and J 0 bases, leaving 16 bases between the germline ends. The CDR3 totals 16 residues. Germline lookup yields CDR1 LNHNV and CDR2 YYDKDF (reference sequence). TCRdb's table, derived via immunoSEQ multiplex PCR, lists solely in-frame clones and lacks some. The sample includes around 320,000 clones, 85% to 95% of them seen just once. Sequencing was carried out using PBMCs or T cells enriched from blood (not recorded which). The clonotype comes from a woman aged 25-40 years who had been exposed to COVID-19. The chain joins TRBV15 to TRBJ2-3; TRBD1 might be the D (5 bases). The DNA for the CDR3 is TGTGCCACCAGTTCAGACAGCCCATTTAGCACAGATACGCAGTATTTT. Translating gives CATSSDSPFSTDTQYF.